The clone carrying this T cell receptor (beta chain) occurred a few times. As processed by the authors: Reference gene primer amplification gave nucleated cell count estimates. Produced via immunoSEQ multiplex PCR; TCRdb's table is partial and in-frame only. V and J calls and clone size come straight from that table; D and trimming were deduced from the DNA. The sample has 150,000 to 200,000 clones; 75% to 90% are singletons. Germline V gene lookup returns CDR1 LGHDT and CDR2 YNNKEL (reference sequence). Trimming stripped 5 bases from V and 3 bases from J, with 16 bases between. The CDR3 totals 15 residues. The sample comes from a study of blood T cell repertoires in COVID-19. Across the whole study: Whether acute or convalescent, the COVID-19 samples came from the United States, Italy and Spain. T cells, B-cell-depleted T cells, or PBMCs provided the cDNA or gDNA that served as material.

The rearrangement uses TRBV3-1 (or the pseudogene TRBV3-2) and TRBJ1-1; maybe TRBD1 (5 bases). This sequence originates from an older woman with acute or convalescent COVID-19. Sequenced: peripheral blood. This CDR3 is CASSGPFTGDTEAFF. The DNA of the CDR3 is TGTGCCAGCAGCGGACCCTTTACAGGTGACACTGAAGCTTTCTTT.